The rows below give T cell receptor beta chains drawn from one sample of a study of tumor-infiltrating lymphocytes in primary liver carcinoma. Using its own MiXCR run on the multiplex PCR reads, TCRdb lists one record per CDR3 protein. The table shows fewer than 250,000 distinct CDR3 sequences, with around three fifths occurring only once. Sequencing was carried out using peripheral blood. These receptors all stem from a woman between 55 and 75 years old with primary liver carcinoma and hepatitis B virus infection. Both conserved end residues are part of each CDR3. The D gene is left open where the match is weak. Rows may omit the clone size; those that give it use once, few, many or a size class.

CDR3 length	clone size	V gene	J gene	D gene	CDR3 DNA	CDR3 protein
14	many	TRBV29-1	TRBJ2-6	NA	TGCAGCGTCGCAGGGGGGTCTGGGGCCAACGTCCTGACTTTC	CSVAGGSGANVLTF
14	few	TRBV5-1	TRBJ2-7	NA	TGCGCCAGCAGCTCCCGGGAATACTCCTACGAGCAGTACTTC	CASSSREYSYEQYF
15	NA	TRBV6-1	TRBJ2-1	TRBD1	TGTGCCAGCAGGACAGGGGGGGGGATCTGGAATGAGCAGTTCTTC	CASRTGGGIWNEQFF
14	NA	TRBV6-5	TRBJ2-7	NA	TGTGGCAGCAGTTTTCAGGGGAGTCCCTACGAGCACTACTTC	CGSSFQGSPYEHYF
15	NA	TRBV5-5	TRBJ1-5	NA	TGTGTCAGCGGCTTTGGGTCGGCGGGAAATCAGCCCCAGCATTTT	CVSGFGSAGNQPQHF
14	NA	TRBV12-3/TRBV12-4	TRBJ2-3	NA	TGTGCCAGCAGTCCCACGGGGCGTACAGATACGCAGTATTTT	CASSPTGRTDTQYF
14	NA	TRBV10-3	TRBJ2-5	NA	TGTTCCACGTCTCCGGTCGCGGTAGAGGAGACCCAGTACTTC	CSTSPVAVEETQYF
12	once	TRBV28	TRBJ1-2	NA	TGTGTCAGCAGAGACAGAGGTTATGGCTACACCTTC	CVSRDRGYGYTF
14	NA	TRBV11-2	TRBJ1-5	NA	TGTGCCAGCAGCTTAAACACGGGGGCCCAGCCCCAGCATTTT	CASSLNTGAQPQHF
12	NA	TRBV29-1	TRBJ2-7	NA	TGCAGCATGCACAGAGGGCTGGGTGAGCAGTACTTC	CSMHRGLGEQYF
16	few	TRBV5-6	TRBJ2-2	NA	TGTGCCAGCAGCACTACAGGGTCCGCGAACACCGGGGAGCTGTTTTTT	CASSTTGSANTGELFF
15	NA	TRBV5-1	TRBJ1-2	TRBD1	TGCGCCAGCAGCTTGGAGCCGGGACAGGGGTATGGCTACACCTTC	CASSLEPGQGYGYTF
17	NA	TRBV5-1	TRBJ2-1	NA	TGCGCCAGCAGCTTGATAGTGAGGCTGAGCTCATACAATGAGCAGTTCTTC	CASSLIVRLSSYNEQFF
19	NA	TRBV7-9	TRBJ2-1	TRBD2	TGTGCCAGCAGCCCCGGACTAGTGGGAGTCTTACTCTCCTACAATGAGCAGTTCTTC	CASSPGLVGVLLSYNEQFF
19	NA	TRBV11-2	TRBJ2-4	TRBD2	TGTGCCGGCAGCCCTCGACTAGCGGGAGGGCCTCGGATTAAGAACATTCAGTACTTC	CAGSPRLAGGPRIKNIQYF
17	NA	TRBV11-2	TRBJ1-2	NA	TGTGCCAGCAGCTTAACGGCAGGGGTCCCTCGGGCTAATGGTTGCACCTTC	CASSLTAGVPRANGCTF
16	NA	TRBV5-4	TRBJ2-1	NA	TGTGCCAGCAGCCCCGGCGGAGGGGGCTATGTGAATGAGCAGTTCTTC	CASSPGGGGYVNEQFF
15	few	TRBV5-5	TRBJ2-2	TRBD1	TGTGCCAGCAGCTGGACAGGGACAGGGAGCGGGGAGCTGTTTTTT	CASSWTGTGSGELFF
13	many	TRBV6-6	TRBJ1-5	TRBD1	TGTGCCAGCAGCCAGGACAGGGTTCAGCCCCAGCATTTT	CASSQDRVQPQHF
13	many	TRBV6-1	TRBJ2-7	TRBD1	TGTGCCAGCGTACTAGGGACAGCAAACGAGCAGTACTTC	CASVLGTANEQYF
13	NA	TRBV11-2	TRBJ2-1	NA	TGTGCCAGCAGCTTAGAATTCTCTGTTGAGCAATCCTTC	CASSLEFSVEQSF
17	once	TRBV28	TRBJ2-5	TRBD2	TGTGCCAGCAGTTCCATTGGACTAGCCTGGGACCAAGAGATCCAGTACTTC	CASSSIGLAWDQEIQYF
11	many	TRBV29-1	TRBJ2-3	NA	TGCAGCGCTGGCCTCACAGATACGCAGTATTTT	CSAGLTDTQYF
13	NA	TRBV11-2	TRBJ1-2	NA	TGTGTCAGCAGCCTACGGGATAACTATGGCTACACCTTC	CVSSLRDNYGYTF
14	many	TRBV11-3	TRBJ2-7	NA	TGTGCCAGCAGCTTAGAGCAGGGCACCTACGAGCAGTACTTC	CASSLEQGTYEQYF
13	once	TRBV6-5	TRBJ2-1	TRBD2	TGCGCCAGGAGCCACGGACTAGACGGTGAGCAGTTCTTC	CARSHGLDGEQFF